A selection of T cell receptor beta chains follows, all from one sample in a study of human T cells and chemical hapten exposure. Each CDR3 protein gets one entry after TCRdb re-called the RACE reads with MiXCR. The table includes some 360,000 distinct CDR3 sequences, about 5.1% detected once. Specimen: whole blood, collected in connection with sensitization to the hapten diphenylcyclopropenone (DPC). These receptors were obtained from a woman in her fifties or sixties with alopecia areata. Some clones in this sample may be carry-over from other donors' samples. CDR3s include the opening cysteine and the closing phenylalanine or tryptophan. D genes are given only for firm matches. Clone size is not always given. Where it is, it says once, few, many or a class for expanded clones.

size: many
D: .
V: TRBV5-1
CDR3: CASSLADWGEQYF

size: few
D: .
V: TRBV7-9
CDR3: CASSLVPERSFEQFF

size: few
D: TRBD1
V: TRBV19
CDR3: CASSTGTGMMTQYF

size: many
D: .
V: TRBV18
CDR3: CASSPGTGGYTF

size: .
D: .
V: TRBV5-1
CDR3: CASSLESLPGGGYTF

size: many
D: .
V: TRBV27
CDR3: CASSLYSSYEQYF

size: many
D: .
V: TRBV4-2
CDR3: CASSQDPGTGELFF

size: many
D: .
V: TRBV11-1
CDR3: CASSPDSAEQFF

size: few
D: TRBD1
V: TRBV14
CDR3: CASSQEGWTGQETQYF

size: many
D: .
V: TRBV6-5
CDR3: CASSRRQDVQETQYF

size: .
D: .
V: TRBV6-2/TRBV6-3
CDR3: CASSYYRGLIQETQYF

size: few
D: TRBD2
V: TRBV6-6
CDR3: CASSYVRGGNNEQFF

size: .
D: .
V: TRBV28
CDR3: CASSLPSGAETQYF

size: many
D: .
V: TRBV12-3/TRBV12-4
CDR3: CASSPRTGYNSPLHF

size: many
D: TRBD2
V: TRBV29-1
CDR3: CSVEIGASGSPDTQYF

size: .
D: .
V: TRBV5-6
CDR3: CASSLLDSQAETQYF

size: few
D: TRBD1
V: TRBV27
CDR3: CASSFRGQGSNQPQHF

size: .
D: .
V: TRBV6-5
CDR3: CASSYSFQAWGTEAFF